This paragraph reports one T cell receptor (beta chain). The clone's antigen remains unknown. No much larger clone is present one base from it, and per-base qualities are unavailable. Via the germline V gene (reference sequence), CDR1 is LGHDT and CDR2 YNNKEL. A distance of 14 bases separates the germline ends of V and J, which lose 2 bases and 6 bases respectively. Including the terminal cysteine and phenylalanine, the CDR3 comprises 15 residues. The entry retains the CDR3 DNA only, 45 bases that are in frame from base 1. One collaborating source in Seattle enrolled patients during active infection and followed them longitudinally through the course of disease. Collaborating institutions collected whole blood in K2EDTA tubes following their own protocols. Collaborator samples were shipped for TCRbeta analysis as frozen whole blood, isolated PBMCs, or DNA extracted from either sample type. This specimen comes from a study of blood T cell repertoires in COVID-19 (dated by TCRdb to 2020 to 2021). With regard to the full study: The collaborator samples originated in the United States, Italy and Spain and spanned the acute and convalescent phases of COVID-19. The material from the prospective study consisted of cDNA or gDNA derived from T cells, B-cell-depleted T cells, or PBMCs. Deeply sampled blood TCRbeta repertoires from subjects exposed to, actively infected with, or recovered from COVID-19 were included in the dataset. A freely available public database, intended as a resource for researchers studying the immune response to SARS-CoV-2, is where the repertoires were released. The samples were drawn from the first 160 participants of the ongoing ImmuneRACE study and from 1,254 subjects provided by 6 global collaborators. Sample metadata almost always included a de-identified subject ID, COVID-19 status, age in years and sex. Where available, HLA class I and class II types were taken from metadata supplied by the sample provider and were not determined by assay-based typing.

TCRbeta CDR3 regions were amplified from genomic DNA by means of the immunoSEQ Assay, a bias-controlled multiplex PCR. As for how the authors treated the data: The number of nucleated cells in each sample was estimated from the amplification of reference gene primers within the assay. Sequence reads were collapsed and filtered to measure the absolute abundance of every unique TCRbeta CDR3 rearrangement. For each sample, productive Simpson clonality was calculated by taking the square root of Simpson's diversity index across productive rearrangements. The immuneACCESS repertoire file appears here via TCRdb, limited to in-frame rearrangements. These files lack a portion of the clones; in checked studies, under half of the deficit traces to unresolved V genes, and the cause of the others is not known. From that table come the V and J calls and clone size; the DNA was used to work out D and trimming. For this sample there are some 200,000 clones; roughly 80% appear just once. Of the sample, roughly a tenth falls within the top ten clones.

General study outcomes and caveats: Clinical and demographic metadata were provided uncurated, with the amount varying by source and participant.

The origin of this receptor is a woman older than 75 with COVID-19, enrolled during active disease. Material: peripheral blood. Rearrangement joined TRBV3-1 (or the pseudogene TRBV3-2) to TRBJ2-1, with no D gene named confidently. Here is the DNA: TGTGCCAGCAGCCAAAGCGCCCAGTTAGGCAATGAGCAGTTCTTC. It encodes CASSQSAQLGNEQFF.